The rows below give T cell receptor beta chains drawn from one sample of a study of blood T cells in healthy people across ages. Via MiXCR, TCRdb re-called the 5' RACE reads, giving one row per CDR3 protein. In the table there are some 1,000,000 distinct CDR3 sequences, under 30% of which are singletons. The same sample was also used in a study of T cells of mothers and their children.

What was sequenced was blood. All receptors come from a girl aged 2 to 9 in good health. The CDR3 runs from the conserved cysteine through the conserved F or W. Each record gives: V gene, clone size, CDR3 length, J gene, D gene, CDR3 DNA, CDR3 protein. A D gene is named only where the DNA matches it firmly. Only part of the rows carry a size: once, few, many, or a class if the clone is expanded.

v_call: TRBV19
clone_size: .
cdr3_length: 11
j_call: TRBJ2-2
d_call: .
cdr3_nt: TGTGCCAGTAGTATTTCAGCCCAACTGTTTTTT
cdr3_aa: CASSISAQLFF

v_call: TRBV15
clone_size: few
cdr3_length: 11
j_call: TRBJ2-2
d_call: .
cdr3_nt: TGTGCCACCAGCAGAGAAAGTCAGTGGTTTTTT
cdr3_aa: CATSRESQWFF

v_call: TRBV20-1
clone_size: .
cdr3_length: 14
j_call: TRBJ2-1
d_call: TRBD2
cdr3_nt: TGCAGTGCTCCCGAGCGGGAGTTGAGGAATGAGCAGTTCTTC
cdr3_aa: CSAPERELRNEQFF

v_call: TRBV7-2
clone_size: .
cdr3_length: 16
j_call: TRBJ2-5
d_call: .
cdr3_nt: TGTGCCAGCAGCTCCCGCAGCCTCCTAGGTCAAGAGACCCAGTACTTC
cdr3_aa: CASSSRSLLGQETQYF

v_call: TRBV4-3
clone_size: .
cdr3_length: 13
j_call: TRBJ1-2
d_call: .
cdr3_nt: TGCGCCGGCAGCCAAGCGGGACGCAGTGGCTACACCTTC
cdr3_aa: CAGSQAGRSGYTF

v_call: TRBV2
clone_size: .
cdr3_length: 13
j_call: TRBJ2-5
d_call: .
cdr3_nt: TGTGCGACCGCCGACTCGAACGGAGAGACCCAGTACTTC
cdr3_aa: CATADSNGETQYF

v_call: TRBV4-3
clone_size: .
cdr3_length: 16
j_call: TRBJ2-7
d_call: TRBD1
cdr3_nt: TGCGCCAGCAGCCAAGGCCGGGACAGGGATGTCTACGAGCAGTACTTC
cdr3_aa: CASSQGRDRDVYEQYF

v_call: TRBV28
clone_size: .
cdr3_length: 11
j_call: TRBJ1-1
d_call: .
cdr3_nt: TGTGCCTCTCAGGGGAACACTGAAGCTTTCTTT
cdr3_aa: CASQGNTEAFF

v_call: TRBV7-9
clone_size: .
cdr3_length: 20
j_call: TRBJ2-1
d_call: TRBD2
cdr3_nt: TGTGCCAGCAGCCCCCGGGTACTAGCGGGGGACAAGAGCTCCTACAATGAGCAGTTCTTC
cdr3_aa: CASSPRVLAGDKSSYNEQFF

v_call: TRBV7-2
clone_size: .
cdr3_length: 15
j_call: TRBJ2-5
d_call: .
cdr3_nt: TGTGCCAGCAGCCTAAGGGGTCAGATAATAGAGACCCAGTACTTC
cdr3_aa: CASSLRGQIIETQYF

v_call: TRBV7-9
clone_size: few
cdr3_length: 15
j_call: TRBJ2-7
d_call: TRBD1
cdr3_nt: TGTGCCAGCAGCTCCGGGACAGGGGGCGGTTACGAGCAGTGCTTC
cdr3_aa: CASSSGTGGGYEQCF

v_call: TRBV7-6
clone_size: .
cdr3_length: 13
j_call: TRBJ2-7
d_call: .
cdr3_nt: TGTGCCAGCAGTAGAGACAGTAACTACGAGCAGTACTTC
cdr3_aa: CASSRDSNYEQYF

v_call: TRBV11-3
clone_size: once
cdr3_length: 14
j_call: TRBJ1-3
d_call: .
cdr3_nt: TGTGCCAGCAGCCGGGGCAGGGAGTCGTACACCATATATTTT
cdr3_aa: CASSRGRESYTIYF

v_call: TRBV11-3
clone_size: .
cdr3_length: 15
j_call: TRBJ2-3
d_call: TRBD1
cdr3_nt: TGTGCCAGCAGCTTAGGGGACAGGGGGGAGGATACGCAGTATTTT
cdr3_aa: CASSLGDRGEDTQYF

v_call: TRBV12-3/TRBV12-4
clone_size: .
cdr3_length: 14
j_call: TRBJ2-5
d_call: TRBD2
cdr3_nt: TGTGCCAGCACCAAGGGACTACCCGAAGAGACCCAGTACTTC
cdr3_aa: CASTKGLPEETQYF

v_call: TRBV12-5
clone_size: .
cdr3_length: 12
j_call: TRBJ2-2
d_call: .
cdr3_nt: TGTGCTAGTGGTTCGGACACCGGGGAGCTGTTTTTT
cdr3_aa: CASGSDTGELFF

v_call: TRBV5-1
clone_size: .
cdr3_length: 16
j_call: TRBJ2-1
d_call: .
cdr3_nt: TGCGCCAGCAGCTTGGTAGAACAGGGAGATTACAATGAGCAGTTCTTC
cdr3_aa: CASSLVEQGDYNEQFF

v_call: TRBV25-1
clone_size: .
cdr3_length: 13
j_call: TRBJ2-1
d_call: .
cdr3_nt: TGTGCCAGCAGTGACCACCGAGGGAATGAGCAGTTCTTC
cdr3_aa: CASSDHRGNEQFF

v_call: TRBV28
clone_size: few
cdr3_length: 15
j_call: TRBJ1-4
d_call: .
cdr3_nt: TGTGCCATCACAAACAGCCCTGGGGGAAATGAAAAACTGTTTTTT
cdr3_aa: CAITNSPGGNEKLFF

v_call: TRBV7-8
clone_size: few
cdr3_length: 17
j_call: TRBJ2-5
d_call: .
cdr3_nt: TGTGCCAGCAGCTCCCGAGAGCGGAGGTATTTCCAAGAGACCCAGTACTTC
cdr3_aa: CASSSRERRYFQETQYF

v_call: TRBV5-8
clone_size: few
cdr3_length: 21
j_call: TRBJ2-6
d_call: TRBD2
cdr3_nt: TGTGCCAGCAGTTTGGGAGCGGCGGGAGGGATACCACTCTCTGGGGCCAACGTCCTGACTTTC
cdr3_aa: CASSLGAAGGIPLSGANVLTF

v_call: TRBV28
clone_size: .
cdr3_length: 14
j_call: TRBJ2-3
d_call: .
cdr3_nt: TGTGCCAGCAGTTTCTCGGTAGTCACAGATACGCAGTATTTT
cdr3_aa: CASSFSVVTDTQYF

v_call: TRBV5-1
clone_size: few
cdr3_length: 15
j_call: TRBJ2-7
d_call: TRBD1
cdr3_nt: TGCGCCAGCAGCAACGGACAGGGGCCAACCTACGAGCAGTACTTC
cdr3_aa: CASSNGQGPTYEQYF

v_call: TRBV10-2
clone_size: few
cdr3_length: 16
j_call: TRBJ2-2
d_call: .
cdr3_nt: TGCGCCAGCAGTGAGTCGAGACTAGCGAACACCGGGGAGCTGTTTTTT
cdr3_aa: CASSESRLANTGELFF

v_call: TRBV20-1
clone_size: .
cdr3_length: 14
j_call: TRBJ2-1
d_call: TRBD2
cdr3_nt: TGCAGTGCTATACCGGGACTAGCGGGAGTTGAGCAGTTCTTC
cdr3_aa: CSAIPGLAGVEQFF

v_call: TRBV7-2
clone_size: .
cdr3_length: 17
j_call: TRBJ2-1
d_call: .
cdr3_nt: TGTGCCAGCAGCTTAGATAGTTCGGGACTCCCCCCCAATGAGCAGTTCTTC
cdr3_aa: CASSLDSSGLPPNEQFF

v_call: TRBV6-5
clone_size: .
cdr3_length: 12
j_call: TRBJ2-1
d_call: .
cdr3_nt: TGTGCCAGCAGTTATGACTTTTTGGAGCAGTTCTTC
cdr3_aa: CASSYDFLEQFF

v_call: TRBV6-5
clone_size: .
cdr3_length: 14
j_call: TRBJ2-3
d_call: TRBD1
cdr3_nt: TGTGCCAGCAGTTGGGACAGGGCGTCGGATACGCAGTATTTT
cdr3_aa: CASSWDRASDTQYF

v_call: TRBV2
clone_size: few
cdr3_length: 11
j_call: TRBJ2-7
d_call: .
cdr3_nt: TGTGCCAGCCGGGACTTGGACGAGCAGTACTTC
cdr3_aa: CASRDLDEQYF

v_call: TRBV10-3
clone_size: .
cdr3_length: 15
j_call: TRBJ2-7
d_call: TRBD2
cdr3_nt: TGTGCCATCAGTGAGACTCTAGCGGGGGGTTACGAGCAGTACTTC
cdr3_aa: CAISETLAGGYEQYF

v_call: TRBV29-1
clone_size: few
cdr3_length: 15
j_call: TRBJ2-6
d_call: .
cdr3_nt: TGCAGCGTGGTTGGGAGCCCCTCTGGGGCCAACGTCCTGACTTTC
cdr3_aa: CSVVGSPSGANVLTF

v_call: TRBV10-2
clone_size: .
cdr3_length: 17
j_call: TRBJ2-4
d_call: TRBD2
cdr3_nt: TGCGCCAGAAGGAGGCTAGCGGGAGAGGGATTGGGAAACATTCAGTACTTC
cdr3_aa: CARRRLAGEGLGNIQYF

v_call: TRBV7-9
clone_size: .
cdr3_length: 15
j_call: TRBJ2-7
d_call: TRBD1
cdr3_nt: TGTGCCAGCACCTACTCCGCAGGGGGCCTCGGCGAGCAGTACTTC
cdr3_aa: CASTYSAGGLGEQYF

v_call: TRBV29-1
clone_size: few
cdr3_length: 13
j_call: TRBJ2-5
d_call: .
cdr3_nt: TGCAGCGCCGCACCGGGGAATGAAGAGACCCAGTACTTC
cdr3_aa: CSAAPGNEETQYF

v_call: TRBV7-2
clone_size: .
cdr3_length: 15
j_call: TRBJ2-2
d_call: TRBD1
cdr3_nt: TGTGCCAGCACCTACGGGACAGAGGCGCCCGGGGAGCTGTTTTTT
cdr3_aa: CASTYGTEAPGELFF

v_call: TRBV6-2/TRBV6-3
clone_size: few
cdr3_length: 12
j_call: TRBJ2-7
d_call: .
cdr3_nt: TGTGCCAGCAGCGACAGTGACTACGAGCAGTACTTC
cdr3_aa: CASSDSDYEQYF

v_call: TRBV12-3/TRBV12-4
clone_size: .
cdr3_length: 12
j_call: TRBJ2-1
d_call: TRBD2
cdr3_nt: TGTGCCAGCAGTATAACTAGCGGGGCATCTCTCTTC
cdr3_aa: CASSITSGASLF

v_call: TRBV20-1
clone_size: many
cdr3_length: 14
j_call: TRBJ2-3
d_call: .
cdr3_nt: TGCAGTGCTAGAGGGGGGGGCGCAGCAGATACGCAGTATTTT
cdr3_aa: CSARGGGAADTQYF

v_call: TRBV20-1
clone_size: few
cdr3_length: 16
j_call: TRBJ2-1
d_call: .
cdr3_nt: TGCAGTGCTAGAGACGAAGTACGAACAGTGTACAATGAGCAGTTCTTC
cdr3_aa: CSARDEVRTVYNEQFF

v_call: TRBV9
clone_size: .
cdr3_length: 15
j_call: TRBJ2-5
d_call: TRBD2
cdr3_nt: TGTGCCAGCAGCGTAGCTTTGGGACTAGCAGAGACCCAGTACTTC
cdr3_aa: CASSVALGLAETQYF

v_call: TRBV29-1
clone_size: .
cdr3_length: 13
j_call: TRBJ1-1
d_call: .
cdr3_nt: TGCAGCGTTCGGGGTCCGGGGGGCACTGAAGCTTTCTTT
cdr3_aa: CSVRGPGGTEAFF

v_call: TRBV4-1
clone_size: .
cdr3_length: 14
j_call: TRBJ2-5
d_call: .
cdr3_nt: TGCGCCAGCAGCCAAGGGTTTACCAAGACGGCGAAGTACTTC
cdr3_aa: CASSQGFTKTAKYF

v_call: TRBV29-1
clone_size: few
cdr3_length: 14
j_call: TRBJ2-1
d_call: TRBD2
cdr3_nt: TGCAGCGTTGAGCTCGGCGGGGGGGCCAATGAGCAGTTCTTC
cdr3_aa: CSVELGGGANEQFF

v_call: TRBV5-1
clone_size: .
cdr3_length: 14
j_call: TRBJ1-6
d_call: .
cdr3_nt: TGCGCCAGCAGCCCGAGACAGAGTAATTCACCCCTCCACTTT
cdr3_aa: CASSPRQSNSPLHF

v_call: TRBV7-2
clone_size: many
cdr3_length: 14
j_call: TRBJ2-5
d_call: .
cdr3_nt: TGTGCCAGCAGCTTAGCGGCTACACAAGAGACCCAGTACTTC
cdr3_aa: CASSLAATQETQYF

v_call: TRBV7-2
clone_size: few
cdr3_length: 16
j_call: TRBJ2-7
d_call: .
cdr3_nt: TGTGCCAGCAGTTGGGGGGCAGCGGGGATCACCTACGAGCAGTACTTC
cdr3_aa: CASSWGAAGITYEQYF